These 32 T cell receptor beta chains originate from one sample sequenced in a study of T-cell reconstitution after alpha-beta-depleted transplantation in children. The library targeted TCRbeta and was prepared with unique molecular identifiers. TCRdb processed the PCR reads anew with MiXCR; each CDR3 protein has one entry. The sample has about 540,000 distinct CDR3 sequences; around 18% are singletons. Source: PBMCs from the stem cell graft donor, taken from the stem cell graft. The receptors stem from a human donor who donated a stem cell graft to a child with acute lymphoblastic leukemia.

The CDR3 is CASSLGSAGPSYEQYF. The CDR3 nucleotides read TGTGCCAGCAGCTTGGGGTCTGCGGGTCCTTCCTACGAGCAGTACTTC. This rearrangement joins TRBV5-4 to TRBJ2-7, with D tentatively TRBD2 (5 bases). This CDR3 spans 16 amino acids. Trimming pared 0 bases from V and 1 base from J, leaving 14 bases between. The germline gives CDR1 SGHNT, CDR2 YYREEE (reference sequence).

This sequence joins TRBV6-1 and TRBJ2-3, with D unclear. V lost 6 bases, J lost 0 bases, and 10 bases lay in between. Germline CDR1 and CDR2: MNHNS and SASEGT. The CDR3 has 14 residues. The CDR3 sequence: CASRVWVSTDTQYF. Here the CDR3 DNA reads TGTGCCAGCAGAGTGTGGGTGAGCACAGATACGCAGTATTTT.

This chain links TRBV27 with TRBJ1-2, with D uncertain. Germline CDR1 MNHEY, CDR2 SMNVEV (reference sequence). CDR3 length equals 13 residues. Trimming cost V 5 bases and J 4 bases, with 11 bases left between them. The CDR3 coding sequence is TGTGCCAGCAGTGGGCCGGCCTTCTATGGCTACACCTTC. Amino acids: CASSGPAFYGYTF.

This clonotype was detected only a few times. At one end, the junction sequence differs from germline, possibly due to a read error. The DNA of the CDR3 is TGCAGTGCTAGAGAAGTCCTCTCCCACGAGCAGTACTTC. It encodes CSAREVLSHEQYF. The rearrangement uses TRBV20-1 and TRBJ2-7; D call uncertain. Germline loops: CDR1 DFQATT, CDR2 SNEGSKA (reference sequence). The CDR3 is 13 amino acids.

This clonotype was seen at least ten times. The chain couples TRBV4-2 to TRBJ2-1, with TRBD2 matching over 11 bases. This CDR3 comprises 16 residues. The germline V gene encodes CDR1 LGHNA and CDR2 YNFKEQ. Losses at the gene ends were 0 bases for V and 10 bases for J; bases not matched to a gene: 8. The CDR3 sequence is CASSQDVGLAGGEQFF. Written as DNA, the CDR3 is TGTGCCAGCAGCCAAGATGTCGGGTTAGCGGGAGGGGAGCAGTTCTTC.

The sample holds a few counts of this clonotype. V is TRBV6-5 and J is TRBJ2-1; the D is unclear. Trimming took 2 bases from V and 2 from J, leaving 13 bases between them. This CDR3 spans 16 amino acids. CDR1 is MNHEY and CDR2 is SVGAGI in the germline V gene. Here the CDR3 reads CASSYGLPAAYNEQFF. Written as DNA, the CDR3 is TGTGCCAGCAGTTACGGCCTCCCTGCTGCCTACAATGAGCAGTTCTTC.

This clonotype has more than one count but fewer than ten. The chain couples TRBV12-3 or TRBV12-4 to TRBJ1-1; D perhaps matches TRBD1 (5 bases). With 1 base removed from V and 7 bases from J, the gap between germline ends came to 13 bases. The CDR3 runs to 14 residues. The CDR3 DNA reads TGTGCCAGCAGTTTAGTAGGCCGGGGCGGTGAAGCTTTCTTT. This gives the protein CASSLVGRGGEAFF.

This chain uses TRBV24-1 with TRBJ2-1, with 7 bases identical to TRBD1. From germline, CDR1 is KGHDR and CDR2 SFDVKD. Trimming removed 4 bases from V and 5 bases from J; junction bases left unmatched: 7. This CDR3 comprises 15 residues. DNA for the CDR3: TGTGCCACCAGTGACCCGGGACAGCCCAACAATGAGCAGTTCTTC. It translates to CATSDPGQPNNEQFF.

This clonotype turned up a few times. The V gene is TRBV9, the J gene TRBJ2-1, with 8 bases aligning to TRBD2. Trimming removed 2 bases from V and 3 bases from J; junction bases left unmatched: 4. CDR3 length: 15 amino acids. Germline V CDR1 and CDR2: SGDLS, YYNGEE. The CDR3 region has the DNA TGTGCCAGCAGCGTTAGCGGGAAAATCTACAATGAGCAGTTCTTC. Residues: CASSVSGKIYNEQFF.

The chain carries TRBV12-3 or TRBV12-4 and TRBJ2-5; D gene ambiguous. The CDR3 length is 14 residues. With 0 bases removed from V and 2 bases from J, the gap between germline ends came to 7 bases. CDR3 nucleotides: TGTGCCAGCAGTTTAGCCCCTAGGCAAGAGACCCAGTACTTC. It translates to CASSLAPRQETQYF.

The chain joins TRBV5-1 to TRBJ2-1; D possibly corresponds to TRBD2 (7 bases). Germline CDR1 is SGHRS and CDR2 is YFSETQ. The CDR3 covers 17 residues. Trimming removed 0 bases at V and 5 bases at J, with 18 bases between. This CDR3 reads CASSLDRAGLPNNEQFF. The CDR3 region has the DNA TGCGCCAGCAGCTTGGACAGGGCGGGACTACCAAACAATGAGCAGTTCTTC. The variable domain in full, with the rest retrieved from reference TRBV5-1 and TRBJ2-1, is KAGVTQTPRYLIKTRGQQVTLSCSPISGHRSVSWYQQTPGQGLQFLFEYFSETQRNKGNFPGRFSGRQFSNSRSEMNVSTLELGDSALYLCASSLDRAGLPNNEQFFGPGTRLTVL.

This clonotype was counted only a few times. V usage is TRBV3-1 and J usage is TRBJ2-2; 7 bases match TRBD1. The CDR3 consists of 16 residues. The V gene's germline CDR1 is LGHDT and CDR2 YNNKEL (reference sequence). V shed 3 bases, J shed 2 bases, and the junction held 6 bases outside the gene matches. The CDR3 DNA reads TGTGCCAGCAGCCATTTGGACAGGCCCAACACCGGGGAGCTGTTTTTT. It encodes CASSHLDRPNTGELFF.

This sequence joins TRBV5-5 and TRBJ2-2; D is uncertain. V was trimmed by 3 bases and J by 1 base, leaving 7 bases between them. In germline, CDR1 is SGHKS, CDR2 YYEKEE (reference sequence). The CDR3 loop spans 14 amino acids. The CDR3 loop is CASSWWGNTGELFF. CDR3 nucleotide sequence: TGTGCCAGCAGCTGGTGGGGGAACACCGGGGAGCTGTTTTTT.

The chain carries TRBV20-1 and TRBJ2-1; 9 bases map to TRBD1. Trimming at V came to 6 bases and at J to 7 bases, leaving 13 bases not matched to a gene. The germline CDR1 and CDR2 sequences are DFQATT and SNEGSKA (reference sequence). This CDR3 spans 15 amino acids. The CDR3 nucleotides are TGCAGTGCGGACGAACTCGGGACAGGGCGAAATGAGCAGTTCTTC. This sequence encodes CSADELGTGRNEQFF.

V is TRBV6-2 or TRBV6-3 and J is TRBJ2-1; no definite D call. The CDR3 covers 15 residues. V was shortened by 4 bases and J by 0 bases, with 10 bases between the two germline ends. The germline V gene has CDR1 MNHEY and CDR2 SVGEGT. This CDR3 reads CASSFPYSSYNEQFF. DNA of the CDR3: TGTGCCAGCAGTTTCCCGTATAGCTCCTACAATGAGCAGTTCTTC.

This rearrangement joins TRBV7-2 to TRBJ1-5; D is perhaps TRBD1 (6 bases). The CDR3 runs 14 residues. The ends were cut back, 5 bases at V and 5 bases at J, with 13 bases in the middle. Germline CDR1 is SGHTA and CDR2 is FQGNSA. In DNA, the CDR3 is TGTGCCAGCAGCCCGTACAGGGCGGATCAGCCCCAGCATTTT. This translates into CASSPYRADQPQHF.

This clonotype came up a few times. V is TRBV7-9 and J is TRBJ2-7; 8 nucleotides match TRBD2. J gave up 2 bases and V 5 bases, and 2 bases lay outside the gene matches. CDR3 length: 13 residues. The V gene's germline CDR1 is SEHNR and CDR2 FQNEAQ (reference sequence). CDR3 residues: CASSQAGAYEQYF. In nucleotides, the CDR3 is TGTGCCAGCAGCCAAGCGGGGGCCTACGAGCAGTACTTC.

V and J are TRBV29-1 and TRBJ2-7; D gene unclear. The germline CDR1 and CDR2 sequences are SQVTM and ANQGSEA. Trimming took off 1 base at V and 3 bases at J, with 10 bases between the two ends. This CDR3 is built from 13 residues. For the CDR3, the DNA is TGCAGCGTTGAAGCGAGAGGTGGCTACGAGCAGTACTTC. Translated, it gives CSVEARGGYEQYF.

The rearrangement uses TRBV6-1 and TRBJ1-1; D gene ambiguous. CDR3 length: 13 residues. Trimming left V 1 base short and J 3 bases short, with 6 bases between. In germline, CDR1 is MNHNS, CDR2 SASEGT. CDR3 in DNA: TGTGCCAGCAGTGAAGGCCCGGACACTGAAGCTTTCTTT. Translating gives CASSEGPDTEAFF.

V usage is TRBV15 and J usage is TRBJ1-4; the D is unclear. Germline CDR1 is LNHNV and CDR2 is YYDKDF (reference sequence). This CDR3 region has 13 residues. Deletions cut 6 bases from V and 5 bases from J, with 10 bases between. The CDR3 region is CATREEFNEKLFF. In DNA form, the CDR3 reads TGTGCCACCAGGGAGGAGTTCAATGAAAAACTGTTTTTT.

The rearrangement joins TRBV7-9 to TRBJ2-1; perhaps TRBD2 as D (6 bases). Germline lookup yields CDR1 SEHNR and CDR2 FQNEAQ (reference sequence). The length of the CDR3 is 14 residues. V shed 4 bases and J shed 5 bases, with 12 bases lying between them. CDR3 DNA: TGTGCCAGCAGCTGGGACTCAAACAACAATGAGCAGTTCTTC. Encoded protein: CASSWDSNNNEQFF.

The chain is built from TRBV10-3 and TRBJ2-7; D is ambiguous. Germline CDR1 reads ENHRY; CDR2 reads SYGVKD. This CDR3 has 11 amino acids. V dropped 10 bases and J dropped 3 bases, with 10 bases sitting between them. DNA for the CDR3: TGTGCCACCCGGGCCGACTACGAGCAGTACTTC. Encoded protein: CATRADYEQYF.

The chain recombines TRBV29-1 with TRBJ2-1; TRBD2 might be the D (7 bases). This CDR3 is 14 amino acids long. Deletions cut 6 bases from V and 2 bases from J, with 14 bases between. Germline-derived CDR1 and CDR2 are SQVTM and ANQGSEA. The chain's CDR3 is CSVGGLAPYNEQFF. The CDR3 DNA follows: TGCAGCGTGGGGGGGCTAGCCCCCTACAATGAGCAGTTCTTC.

The genes are TRBV6-1 and TRBJ2-1; 8 bases agree with TRBD2. The CDR3 runs to 15 residues. V dropped 2 bases and J dropped 9; count of bases not matched to a gene: 9. Germline V CDR1 and CDR2: MNHNS, SASEGT. The CDR3 here is CASSETSGGPSEQFF. CDR3 bases: TGTGCCAGCAGTGAAACATCGGGAGGGCCCAGTGAGCAGTTCTTC.

The V call is TRBV12-3 or TRBV12-4, the J call TRBJ2-5, with 8 nucleotides matching TRBD2. This CDR3 region has 12 residues. The V segment lost 6 bases and the J segment 6 bases; nucleotides outside the gene matches: 3. CDR3 sequence: CASRTSEKTQYF. The CDR3, as DNA: TGTGCCAGCAGGACTAGCGAAAAGACCCAGTACTTC.

The V and J genes are TRBV27 and TRBJ1-1; D remains ambiguous. Germline V lookup: CDR1 MNHEY, CDR2 SMNVEV (reference sequence). The CDR3 sequence is 12 residues long. V gave up 11 bases and J gave up 1 base, with 11 bases separating them. The CDR3 nucleotides read TGTGCCGCGCGGACGGCGAACACTGAAGCTTTCTTT. Translating gives CAARTANTEAFF.

In its sample, this clonotype was seen many times. The rearrangement links TRBV29-1 to TRBJ2-2, with D perhaps TRBD1 (5 bases). Germline CDR1 and CDR2: SQVTM and ANQGSEA. The V and J ends lost 3 bases and 0 bases respectively, with 5 bases between them. The CDR3 contains 13 residues. CDR3 in DNA: TGCAGCGTTGACAGGGCGAACACCGGGGAGCTGTTTTTT. This encodes CSVDRANTGELFF.

This clonotype was counted a few times. The V call is TRBV7-8, the J call TRBJ2-7; D remains ambiguous. This CDR3 is 11 amino acids long. Trimming shortened V by 7 bases and J by 6 bases, and 10 bases separated the two germline ends. Germline CDR1 is SGHVS and CDR2 is FQNEAQ. CDR3 nucleotides: TGTGCCAGCACCCCCCTCGGCGAGCAGTACTTC. Translated: CASTPLGEQYF.

The chain has TRBV3-1 and TRBJ2-1, with 11 bases lining up with TRBD2. The CDR3 consists of 15 residues. Germline CDR1 is LGHDT and CDR2 is YNNKEL (reference sequence). With 1 base clipped from V and 7 bases from J, the junction kept 3 bases outside the gene matches. The chain's CDR3 is CASSQASSGRNEQFF. DNA for the CDR3: TGTGCCAGCAGCCAAGCGTCTAGCGGGAGGAATGAGCAGTTCTTC.

This chain connects TRBV5-1 to TRBJ2-1, with 9 bases identical to TRBD1. Trimming removed 5 bases from V and 4 bases from J; junction bases left unmatched: 7. The germline gives CDR1 SGHRS, CDR2 YFSETQ. CDR3 length: 15 residues. In DNA form, the CDR3 reads TGCGCCAGCAGGACCGGGACAGGGACATACAATGAGCAGTTCTTC. Its protein is CASRTGTGTYNEQFF.

V and J are TRBV6-2 or TRBV6-3 and TRBJ2-2; 12 bases fit TRBD2. V was pared by 6 bases and J by 4 bases, with 3 bases of the junction left unmatched. Per the germline V gene, CDR1 is MNHEY and CDR2 is SVGEGT. This CDR3 is built from 15 residues. The CDR3 here is CASRLAGGLTGELFF. The CDR3 coding sequence is TGTGCCAGCAGGCTAGCGGGAGGGCTCACCGGGGAGCTGTTTTTT.

This clonotype has just a few counts. The chain recombines TRBV7-9 with TRBJ2-7, with 10 bases matching TRBD2. V lost 8 bases, J lost 4 bases, and 8 bases stayed unmatched. The CDR3 length is 14 residues. Germline CDR1 SEHNR, CDR2 FQNEAQ (reference sequence). This chain's CDR3 is CASGLAGVGYEQYF. The CDR3 DNA is TGTGCCAGCGGGCTAGCGGGAGTGGGGTACGAGCAGTACTTC.